This T cell receptor (beta chain) was sequenced during a study of brain T cells in children with intractable seizures (dated by TCRdb to the early 2020s). Turning to the overall study: A NanoString immunology panel was first used to screen resected brain tissue from about 53 pediatric epilepsy surgery cases for immune gene transcripts. Among the roughly 12 selected surgery cases, pre-surgery blood was additionally sequenced for eight, leaving four cases with brain tissue only.

As to this clone: Its antigen target is currently unknown. Base qualities are not at hand, and no much larger clone is one base apart.

Trimming at the junction amounts to 1 base on V and 1 base on J, and the germline ends lie 16 bases apart. The CDR3 covers 17 residues, taking in both the cysteine and the phenylalanine. Of all the DNA, just the CDR3 is kept, 51 bases in frame from base 1. For CDR1 and CDR2, the germline V gene (reference sequence) lists SGHKS and YYEKEE. Results the study describes overall, beyond this receptor: Because pre- and post-surgery blood were sequenced to different depths, clones absent from the pre-surgery sample may reflect undersampling. Viral specificity was inferred solely from CDR3 sequence similarity, and the HCMV serostatus of the patients was not known.

TCR beta chain sequences were generated from genomic DNA using the immunoSEQ assay. The published analysis was carried out like this. CDR3 sequences that did not begin with the conserved framework cysteine at position 104 were removed by hand. To get clonality, the normalized Shannon's Diversity Index was subtracted from one, giving values from 0 (maximal diversity) to 1 (oligoclonal). Chi-squared comparison-of-proportions tests were used to check whether the frequency of the same CDR3 differed between samples, for example brain versus blood. Public clonotypes were found through immuneACCESS searches, while the VDJdb browser was used to judge similarity to known antiviral clonotypes. Drawn from immuneACCESS, this table holds only the in-frame rearrangements with V and J called that TCRdb kept. Clones are partly lost; checked studies trace under half to an unresolved V gene and leave the rest unexplained. Clone size and the V and J calls come from that table; the DNA yielded D and trimming. Recorded for this sample are about 340,000 clones; approximately 93% of them occurred a single time. Together, the top ten hold 5% to 7% of the sample.

The sample's time point label is to be understood as: blood from clinic visit 5 months post-surgery; TSC patient then seizure free. Surgery cases with the highest brain T cell transcript signatures were selected for TCR beta chain sequencing of brain tissue and, where available, blood. Patients had been treated with at least one anti-epileptic drug before surgery. TCR-sequenced patients were children with drug-resistant epilepsy due to tuberous sclerosis complex, focal cortical dysplasia, Rasmussen encephalitis or hemimegalencephaly. Bulk genomic DNA was isolated from unsorted brain tissue and whole blood using the Monarch genomic DNA purification kit.

Recombination joined TRBV5-5 with TRBJ2-3; the D gene cannot be resolved reliably. Material: peripheral blood, obtained 4 to 5 months after surgery. The sequence was collected from a boy in the first two years of life with tuberous sclerosis and intractable seizures. The CDR3 reads as follows: CASSLSLPSVGTDTQYF. The sequence in DNA is TGTGCCAGCAGCTTGTCTCTCCCGTCGGTGGGCACAGATACGCAGTATTTT.